This passage covers 2 T cell receptor beta chains from one sample sequenced in a study of T cell clonality in common variable immunodeficiency. Sequenced by immunoSEQ multiplex PCR; TCRdb stores in-frame clones only, minus some. There are about 35,000 clones in the sample, none observed a single time. The source material was peripheral blood mononuclear cells. The receptor set was obtained from a person aged 18-70 years in good health.

At least ten counts were recorded for this clone. CDR3 region: CASSPRQGADGGYTF. CDR3 bases read: TGCGCCAGCAGCCCCCGACAGGGGGCCGACGGTGGC. The chain uses TRBV5-1 and TRBJ1-2; 10 bases are shared with TRBD1. Read coverage stops 3 residues before the CDR3 terminus; the germline J gene supplies the remainder. The germline CDR1 and CDR2 sequences are SGHRS and YFSETQ. V shed 4 bases and J 7 bases; nucleotides not matched to a gene: 10. CDR3 length: 15 amino acids.

This clone was counted many times. The CDR3 end is not reached by the read, which stops 3 residues before it; the germline J gene fills it in. V and J are TRBV30 and TRBJ1-3, with D possibly matching TRBD1 (5 bases). Germline V gene sequence: CDR1 GTSNPN, CDR2 SVGIG (reference sequence). Trimming took 3 bases from V and 3 from J, leaving 15 bases between them. The CDR3 extends over 15 amino acids. The CDR3 sequence is CAWSPRQFLGNTIYF. The covered CDR3 bases are TGTGCCTGGAGCCCGCGACAGTTCCTTGGAAACACC.